This T cell receptor beta chain was sequenced during a study of blood T cell repertoires in COVID-19. Unmatched junction bases numbered 9, after V lost 3 bases and J lost 3 bases. The germline gives CDR1 KGHSH, CDR2 LQKENI. This CDR3 has 16 residues. One Seattle source followed patients from active infection through their disease course. As processed by the authors: Researchers report that nucleated cell counts were estimated from reference gene primer amplification. Clones were read by immunoSEQ multiplex PCR, and TCRdb kept only the in-frame ones, dropping some. D and trimming were read from the DNA, whereas the V and J calls and clone size are those reported in that table. The sample carries approximately 300,000 clones, 75% to 90% recorded once.

This chain joins TRBV18 and TRBJ2-7; 9 positions agree with TRBD1. Sequencing was performed on peripheral blood. The clonotype comes from a woman aged 45-65 years with COVID-19, enrolled during active disease. The CDR3 DNA reads as TGTGCCAGCTCACCGGGGTCAGACAGGGGGGGCTACGAGCAGTACTTC. Translated, it gives CASSPGSDRGGYEQYF.